Listed below are T cell receptor beta chains from one sample, sequenced in a study of low-dose radiotherapy and immunotherapy resistance in tumors. MiXCR, run by TCRdb on the reads, gives a single entry per CDR3 protein. The sample records roughly 39,000 distinct CDR3 sequences, less than 40% being singletons. The sample consisted of PBMCs, taken before treatment. The receptors originated from a male donor with gallbladder cancer. The CDR3 runs from the conserved cysteine through the conserved F or W. The order of the fields is clone size, J gene, V gene, D gene, CDR3 length, CDR3 protein, CDR3 DNA. The D gene is left open where the match is weak. Size tells how often a clone was seen (once, few, many) or the class of an expanded clone, and some rows leave it out.

>many|TRBJ1-1|TRBV5-1|TRBD1|16
CASSPPGQGQRTEAFF
TGCGCCAGCAGCCCTCCGGGACAGGGTCAAAGGACTGAAGCTTTCTTT
>few|TRBJ2-2|TRBV5-1|TRBD2|15
CASSLNSGYSGELFF
TGCGCCAGCAGCTTGAATAGCGGGTATTCCGGGGAGCTGTTTTTT
>.|TRBJ1-2|TRBV5-1|.|14
CASRSDSTNYGYTF
TGCGCCAGCAGATCGGACAGCACCAACTATGGCTACACCTTC
>many|TRBJ2-1|TRBV27|.|12
CASSALGDEQFF
TGTGCCAGCAGTGCCCTAGGCGATGAGCAGTTCTTC
>.|TRBJ2-7|TRBV6-8|.|15
CASSYSGSATYEQYF
TGTGCCAGCAGTTACTCAGGGAGCGCTACCTACGAGCAGTACTTC
>.|TRBJ2-7|TRBV5-1|TRBD1|15
CASSLRWDSMLEQYF
TGCGCCAGCAGCTTGAGATGGGACAGCATGCTGGAGCAGTACTTC
>many|TRBJ2-3|TRBV7-9|.|13
CASSHLEVDTQYF
TGTGCCAGCAGCCACCTTGAGGTAGATACGCAGTATTTT
>.|TRBJ2-1|TRBV5-1|.|14
CASVPETGRADSNF
TGCGCCAGCGTCCCTGAGACAGGTCGGGCGGATAGCAACTTC
>many|TRBJ2-7|TRBV20-1|.|11
CSAPDMYEQYF
TGCAGTGCCCCTGACATGTACGAGCAGTACTTC
>many|TRBJ1-5|TRBV7-2|.|16
CASSIPQGTSNQPQHF
TGTGCCAGCAGCATACCTCAGGGGACTAGCAATCAGCCCCAGCATTTT
>many|TRBJ2-1|TRBV3-1|TRBD2|16
CASSQTGTRQRNEQFF
TGTGCCAGCAGCCAGACCGGGACTAGGCAAAGGAATGAGCAGTTCTTC